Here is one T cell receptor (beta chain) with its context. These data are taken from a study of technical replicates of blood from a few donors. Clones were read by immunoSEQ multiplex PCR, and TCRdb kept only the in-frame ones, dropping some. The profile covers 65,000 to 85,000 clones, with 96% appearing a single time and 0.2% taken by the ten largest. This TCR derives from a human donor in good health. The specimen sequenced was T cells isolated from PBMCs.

The CDR3 loop is CASALNPTGLRVGYTF. The CDR3, as DNA: TGTGCTAGTGCCCTAAACCCGACGGGACTCCGTGTGGGCTACACCTTC. The chain uses TRBV12-5 and TRBJ1-2, with D possibly matching TRBD1 (5 bases). This CDR3 is 16 amino acids long. Germline values: CDR1 LGHNT, CDR2 FRNRAP. V was cut by 7 bases and J by 8 bases, with 26 bases left in between.